This entry lists 28 T cell receptor beta chains sequenced from one sample in a study of T-cell reconstitution after alpha-beta-depleted transplantation in children. This sample's TCRbeta library carried unique molecular identifier barcodes. In TCRdb, the PCR reads were re-called with MiXCR into one record per CDR3 protein. The sample yields about 980,000 distinct CDR3 sequences, less than 30% seen once. The sequencing here drew on PBMCs, mostly from graft donor cells, taken 360 days after TCRalphabeta/CD19-depleted stem cell transplant. These receptors originate from a boy younger than two who had a stem cell transplant for SCID, so the T cells may come from the graft donor.

This sequence joins TRBV2 and TRBJ1-5; 9 bases line up with TRBD1. Germline V CDR1 and CDR2: SNHLY, FYNNEI. The CDR3 totals 15 residues. Trimming cost V 6 bases and J 3 bases; bases outside gene matches: 6. The CDR3 sequence: CASRPGQGVNQPQHF. CDR3 DNA sequence: TGTGCCAGCAGGCCGGGACAGGGCGTCAATCAGCCCCAGCATTTT.

The chain has TRBV6-2 or TRBV6-3 and TRBJ1-5; the match to TRBD1 covers 8 bases. The germline CDR1 and CDR2 sequences are MNHEY and SVGEGT. This CDR3 contains 15 residues. Unmatched junction bases numbered 3, after V lost 2 bases and J lost 3 bases. The CDR3 reads CASSYVTGVNQPQHF. Here the CDR3 DNA reads TGTGCCAGCAGTTACGTGACAGGGGTCAATCAGCCCCAGCATTTT.

The table lists this clonotype with a few counts. The chain carries TRBV5-1 and TRBJ2-2; no definite D call. CDR1 is SGHRS and CDR2 is YFSETQ in the germline V gene. Trimming took off 0 bases at V and 7 bases at J, with 4 bases between the two ends. This CDR3 region has 12 residues. The CDR3 loop is CASSLDRGELFF. The CDR3 DNA reads TGCGCCAGCAGCTTGGATCGCGGGGAGCTGTTTTTT.

This chain uses TRBV2 with TRBJ2-3, with 13 bases fitting TRBD2. The V segment lost 5 bases and the J segment 1 base; nucleotides outside the gene matches: 9. Germline V gene data show CDR1 as SNHLY and CDR2 as FYNNEI. The CDR3 runs 18 residues. The CDR3 reads CASSQGLAGLQGTDTQYF. The CDR3 DNA reads as TGTGCCAGCAGTCAGGGACTAGCGGGGCTCCAGGGCACAGATACGCAGTATTTT.

This clonotype has only a few counts. The chain couples TRBV29-1 to TRBJ2-2; perhaps TRBD1 as D (5 bases). The CDR3 is made up of 11 amino acids. The germline CDR1 and CDR2 sequences are SQVTM and ANQGSEA. With 7 bases removed from V and 3 bases from J, the gap between germline ends came to 6 bases. CDR3 protein: CSARDTGELFF. CDR3 nucleotides: TGCAGCGCCAGGGACACCGGGGAGCTGTTTTTT.

This clonotype has a handful of counts. V is TRBV4-3 and J is TRBJ2-3; D is ambiguous. Germline lookup yields CDR1 LGHNA and CDR2 YSLEER. The CDR3 extends over 16 amino acids. The V end lost 0 bases, the J end lost 0 bases, and 10 bases lay between the germline ends. CDR3 nucleotide sequence: TGCGCCAGCAGCCAAGATCCTCCCCACAGCACAGATACGCAGTATTTT. This sequence encodes CASSQDPPHSTDTQYF.

The sample holds a few counts of this clonotype. This chain links TRBV12-3 or TRBV12-4 with TRBJ1-1; D is uncertain. CDR3 length equals 15 residues. Trimming left V 7 bases short and J 2 bases short, with 17 bases between. CDR3 region: CASIMGGWGNTEAFF. Written as DNA, the CDR3 is TGTGCCAGCATTATGGGCGGCTGGGGAAACACTGAAGCTTTCTTT.

The chain is built from TRBV4-1 and TRBJ2-7; TRBD1 matches at 7 bases. Trimming cost V 3 bases and J 2 bases; bases outside gene matches: 4. Germline V gives CDR1 MGHRA, CDR2 YSYEKL. The length of the CDR3 is 14 residues. CDR3 sequence: CASSQFDRAYEQYF. CDR3 DNA sequence: TGCGCCAGCAGCCAGTTCGACAGGGCCTACGAGCAGTACTTC.

V and J are TRBV4-2 and TRBJ2-7, with D perhaps matching TRBD1 or TRBD2 (5 bases each). V lost 1 base, J lost 0 bases, and 10 bases lay in between. The CDR3 spans 15 residues. Per germline, CDR1 LGHNA and CDR2 YNFKEQ. The CDR3 reads CASSQVPGSSYEQYF. The CDR3 DNA is TGTGCCAGCAGCCAAGTCCCAGGGAGCTCCTACGAGCAGTACTTC.

The table lists this clonotype with a few counts. V usage is TRBV30 and J usage is TRBJ1-1; unclear D gene. The CDR3 extends over 13 amino acids. The germline gives CDR1 GTSNPN, CDR2 SVGIG (reference sequence). Trimming cost V 4 bases and J 11 bases, with 20 bases left between them. The CDR3 coding sequence is TGTGCCTGGACCATACGGAGCCCCGGTGGGGCTTTCTTT. Translated: CAWTIRSPGGAFF. Full variable domain (remainder filled in from reference TRBV30 and TRBJ1-1): SQTIHQWPATLVQPVGSPLSLECTVEGTSNPNLYWYRQAAGRGLQLLFYSVGIGQISSEVPQNLSASRPQDRQFILSSKKLLLSDSGFYLCAWTIRSPGGAFFGQGTRLTVV.

This clonotype was found a few times. The chain combines TRBV20-1 with TRBJ2-1; 9 bases align to TRBD2. CDR1 is DFQATT, CDR2 SNEGSKA, per germline (reference sequence). Trimming removed 0 bases from V and 2 bases from J; junction bases left unmatched: 5. This CDR3 region has 16 residues. CDR3 in amino acids: CSARDLSGGTYNEQFF. In DNA form, the CDR3 reads TGCAGTGCTAGAGATCTCAGCGGGGGGACCTACAATGAGCAGTTCTTC.

The V gene is TRBV5-1, the J gene TRBJ2-3; TRBD1 matches 8 bases. The germline gives CDR1 SGHRS, CDR2 YFSETQ. The CDR3 covers 15 residues. V lost 0 bases, J lost 6 bases, and 6 bases stayed unmatched. CDR3 DNA: TGCGCCAGCAGCTTGGGACAGGGGCGGTGGGATACGCAGTATTTT. Translation: CASSLGQGRWDTQYF.

This clonotype has only a few counts. This chain joins TRBV11-2 and TRBJ2-1; 7 bases are shared with TRBD1. The CDR3 spans 15 residues. Trimming at V came to 1 base and at J to 6 bases, leaving 6 bases not matched to a gene. Germline V gene data show CDR1 as SGHAT and CDR2 as FQNNGV. In DNA form, the CDR3 reads TGTGCCAGCAGCTTAGGGTGGGCAGGGGGCAATGAGCAGTTCTTC. Protein: CASSLGWAGGNEQFF. Together with reference TRBV11-2 and TRBJ2-1, the CDR3 gives the full variable domain: EAGVAQSPRYKIIEKRQSVAFWCNPISGHATLYWYQQILGQGPKLLIQFQNNGVVDDSQLPKDRFSAERLKGVDSTLKIQPAKLEDSAVYLCASSLGWAGGNEQFFGPGTRLTVL.

This clonotype showed up just a few times. The chain combines TRBV12-3 or TRBV12-4 with TRBJ2-5; possibly TRBD1 for D (6 bases). The CDR3 is made up of 14 amino acids. V was trimmed by 5 bases and J by 5 bases, leaving 15 bases between them. CDR3 DNA sequence: TGTGCCAGCAGTCGTACAGGGATCGAGGAGACCCAGTACTTC. It translates to CASSRTGIEETQYF.

A few counts support this clonotype. This chain connects TRBV6-2 or TRBV6-3 to TRBJ2-2, with TRBD1 matching over 8 bases. The V gene's germline CDR1 is MNHEY and CDR2 SVGEGT. Losses at the gene ends were 6 bases for V and 1 base for J; bases not matched to a gene: 13. The length of the CDR3 is 18 residues. The CDR3: CASSPALGQGGNTGELFF. CDR3 DNA sequence: TGTGCCAGCAGCCCCGCGCTCGGACAGGGAGGGAACACCGGGGAGCTGTTTTTT.

The chain joins TRBV12-3 or TRBV12-4 to TRBJ2-5; either TRBD1 or TRBD2 may supply D (5 bases each). The V end lost 2 bases, the J end lost 5 bases, and 18 bases lay between the germline ends. This CDR3 region has 16 residues. CDR3 amino acids: CASSLLFMGVGETQYF. In DNA, the CDR3 is TGTGCCAGCAGTTTACTCTTCATGGGGGTCGGGGAGACCCAGTACTTC.

The chain carries TRBV10-2 and TRBJ2-3, with 9 bases matching TRBD1. The CDR3 has 19 residues. The germline V gene has CDR1 WSHSY and CDR2 SAAADI. V dropped 2 bases and J dropped 2; count of bases not matched to a gene: 14. The CDR3 is CASSEAEINRGRDTDTQYF. CDR3 nucleotides: TGCGCCAGCAGTGAGGCGGAAATTAACAGGGGGCGGGACACAGATACGCAGTATTTT.

V is TRBV2 and J is TRBJ1-5, with D perhaps matching TRBD1 (6 bases). This CDR3 contains 14 residues. Trimming cost V 7 bases and J 7 bases, with 17 bases left between them. In germline, CDR1 is SNHLY, CDR2 FYNNEI. As DNA, the CDR3 is TGTGCCAGCAACACGGGGGGGCCGGGGCAGCCCCAGCATTTT. This encodes CASNTGGPGQPQHF.

This clonotype was counted only a few times. The chain links TRBV5-1 to TRBJ2-3, with 9 bases lining up with TRBD2. Germline CDR1 is SGHRS and CDR2 is YFSETQ. The CDR3 is made up of 16 amino acids. The junction had 13 bases not matched to a gene; V was cut back by 6 bases and J by 5 bases. Here the CDR3 DNA reads TGCGCCAGCACATTCCACTCGGGACTAGCAAGAGATACGCAGTATTTT. Translation gives CASTFHSGLARDTQYF.

The chain couples TRBV9 to TRBJ1-1; TRBD1 is a possible D gene (5 bases). Germline CDR1 reads SGDLS; CDR2 reads YYNGEE. Trimming shortened V by 4 bases and J by 1 base, and 11 bases separated the two germline ends. The CDR3 is made up of 14 amino acids. CDR3 loop: CASSPGIPNTEAFF. CDR3 nucleotides: TGTGCCAGCAGCCCAGGGATCCCGAACACTGAAGCTTTCTTT.

A few counts support this clonotype. The CDR3 loop reads CSARWNTGELFF. The DNA for the CDR3 is TGCAGTGCTAGATGGAACACCGGGGAGCTGTTTTTT. The rearrangement joins TRBV20-1 to TRBJ2-2, with unresolved D. Trimming left V 2 bases short and J 1 base short, with 2 bases between. The CDR3 sequence is 12 residues long. Germline CDR1 and CDR2: DFQATT and SNEGSKA (reference sequence).

The chain couples TRBV6-5 to TRBJ2-1, with a possible D match to TRBD1 (5 bases). V was pared by 4 bases and J by 10 bases, with 17 bases between. The germline V gene encodes CDR1 MNHEY and CDR2 SVGAGI. The CDR3 extends over 14 amino acids. CDR3 region: CASSWSQGFGEQFF. The CDR3 coding sequence is TGTGCCAGCAGTTGGTCCCAGGGATTCGGGGAGCAGTTCTTC.

There are a few counts of this clonotype. The rearrangement uses TRBV27 and TRBJ2-3, with a tentative D call TRBD2 (5 bases). Deletions cut 0 bases from V and 4 bases from J, with 11 bases between. This CDR3 has 15 amino acids. The germline gives CDR1 MNHEY, CDR2 SMNVEV (reference sequence). CDR3: CASSLSGDSSDTQYF. The CDR3 DNA sequence: TGTGCCAGCAGTTTATCGGGAGACTCCTCAGATACGCAGTATTTT.

The V call is TRBV12-3 or TRBV12-4, the J call TRBJ2-5, with no clear D. V lost 3 bases, J lost 5 bases, and 10 bases lay in between. The CDR3 runs 13 residues. The CDR3 nucleotides are TGTGCCAGCAGTTTCATGGGTGGGGAGACCCAGTACTTC. Translated: CASSFMGGETQYF.

CDR3 nucleotides: TGTGCCAGCAGTCGGACAGGGGCGTCCACTGAAGCTTTCTTT. It translates to CASSRTGASTEAFF. V gene TRBV12-3 or TRBV12-4 combines with J gene TRBJ1-1; 9 bases are a match to TRBD1. With 5 bases clipped from V and 4 bases from J, the junction kept 5 bases outside the gene matches. The CDR3 is 14 residues long.

The chain uses TRBV28 and TRBJ1-4; D uncertain. In germline, CDR1 is MDHEN, CDR2 SYDVKM. The CDR3 spans 15 residues. With 3 bases removed from V and 8 bases from J, the gap between germline ends came to 16 bases. The CDR3 spells CASSFPTRSKEKLFF. The CDR3 DNA reads TGTGCCAGCAGTTTTCCAACACGGAGTAAAGAAAAACTGTTTTTT. Filled out from reference TRBV28 and TRBJ1-4, the complete variable domain reads DVKVTQSSRYLVKRTGEKVFLECVQDMDHENMFWYRQDPGLGLRLIYFSYDVKMKEKGDIPEGYSVSREKKERFSLILESASTNQTSMYLCASSFPTRSKEKLFFGSGTQLSVL.

The chain has TRBV28 and TRBJ1-5, with D tentatively TRBD1 (5 bases). With 7 bases removed from V and 2 bases from J, the gap between germline ends came to 15 bases. The CDR3 is 15 residues long. Germline V lookup: CDR1 MDHEN, CDR2 SYDVKM. The CDR3 DNA reads as TGTGCCAGCAACTGGGAGGGGATGGGCAATCAGCCCCAGCATTTT. It translates to CASNWEGMGNQPQHF.

This clonotype was detected only a few times. V usage is TRBV18 and J usage is TRBJ2-5; D gene uncertain. Trimming pared 6 bases from V and 1 base from J, leaving 12 bases between. This CDR3 has 14 residues. Germline CDR1 reads KGHSH; CDR2 reads LQKENI. CDR3 sequence: CASSPFGAQETQYF. The CDR3 DNA sequence: TGTGCCAGCTCCCCCTTTGGCGCCCAAGAGACCCAGTACTTC.